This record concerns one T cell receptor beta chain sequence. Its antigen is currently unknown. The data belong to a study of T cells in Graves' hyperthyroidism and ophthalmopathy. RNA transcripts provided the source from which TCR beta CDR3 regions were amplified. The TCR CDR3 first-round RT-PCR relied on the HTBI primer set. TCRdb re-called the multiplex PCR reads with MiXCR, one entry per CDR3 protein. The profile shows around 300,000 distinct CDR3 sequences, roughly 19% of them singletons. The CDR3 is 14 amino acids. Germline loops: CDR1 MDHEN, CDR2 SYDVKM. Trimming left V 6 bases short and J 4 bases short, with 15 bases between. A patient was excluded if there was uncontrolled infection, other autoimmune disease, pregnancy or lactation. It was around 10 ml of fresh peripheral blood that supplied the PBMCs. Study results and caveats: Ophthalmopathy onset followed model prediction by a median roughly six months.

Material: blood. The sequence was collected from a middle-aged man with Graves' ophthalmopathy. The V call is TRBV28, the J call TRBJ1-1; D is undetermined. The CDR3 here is CASRTALGGTEAFF. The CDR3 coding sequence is TGTGCCAGCAGGACCGCCCTGGGAGGCACTGAAGCTTTCTTT. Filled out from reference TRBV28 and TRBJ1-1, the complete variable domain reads DVKVTQSSRYLVKRTGEKVFLECVQDMDHENMFWYRQDPGLGLRLIYFSYDVKMKEKGDIPEGYSVSREKKERFSLILESASTNQTSMYLCASRTALGGTEAFFGQGTRLTVV.